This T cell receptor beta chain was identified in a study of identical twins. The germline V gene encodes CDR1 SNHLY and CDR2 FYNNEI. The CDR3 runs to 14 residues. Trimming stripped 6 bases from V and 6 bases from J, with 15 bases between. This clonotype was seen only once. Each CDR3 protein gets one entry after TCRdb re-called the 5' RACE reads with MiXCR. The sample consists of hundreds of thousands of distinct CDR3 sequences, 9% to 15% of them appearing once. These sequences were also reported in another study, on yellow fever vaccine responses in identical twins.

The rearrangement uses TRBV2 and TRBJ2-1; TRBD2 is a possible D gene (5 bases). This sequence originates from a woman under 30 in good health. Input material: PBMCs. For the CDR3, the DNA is TGTGCCAGCAGAACGGACTCGCAACGCAATGAGCAGTTCTTC. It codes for CASRTDSQRNEQFF.